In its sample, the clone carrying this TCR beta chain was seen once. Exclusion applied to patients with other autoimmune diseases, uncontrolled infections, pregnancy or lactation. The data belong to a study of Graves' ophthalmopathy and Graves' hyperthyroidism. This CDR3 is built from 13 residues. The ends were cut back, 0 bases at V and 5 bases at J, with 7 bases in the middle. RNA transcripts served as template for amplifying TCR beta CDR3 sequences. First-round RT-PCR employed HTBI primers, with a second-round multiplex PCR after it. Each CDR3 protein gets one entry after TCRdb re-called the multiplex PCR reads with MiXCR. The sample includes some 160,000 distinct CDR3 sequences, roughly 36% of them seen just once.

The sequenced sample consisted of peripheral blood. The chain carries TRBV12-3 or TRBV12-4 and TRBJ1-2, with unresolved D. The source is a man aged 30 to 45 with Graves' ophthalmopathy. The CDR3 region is CASSLATGYGYTF. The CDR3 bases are TGTGCCAGCAGTTTAGCGACTGGTTATGGCTACACCTTC.